The 12 T cell receptor beta chains reported below all come from one sample, sequenced in a study of cytomegalovirus exposure and HLA in healthy donors. Use of 60 Vbeta and 13 Jbeta primers characterized the PCR. TCRdb's copy holds only in-frame clones and misses some; the assay was immunoSEQ multiplex PCR. Recorded for this sample: roughly 190,000 clones. The source material was PBMCs. The receptor source for this set is a woman aged 18-29 years in good health and CMV-seropositive.

The J gene is TRBJ1-1, the V gene TRBV6-1; 9 bases agree with TRBD1. This CDR3 is 14 amino acids long. Germline CDR1 and CDR2: MNHNS and SASEGT. V shed 6 bases and J 4 bases; nucleotides not matched to a gene: 6. CDR3 protein: CASRLQGASTEAFF. In DNA, the CDR3 is TGTGCCAGCAGACTACAGGGGGCATCCACTGAAGCTTTCTTT.

The genes are TRBV15 and TRBJ2-1; 11 nucleotides agree with TRBD2. The CDR3 is made up of 17 amino acids. After removal of 3 bases from V and 1 base from J, the junction contained 5 bases not matched to a gene. Per the germline V gene, CDR1 is LNHNV and CDR2 is YYDKDF (reference sequence). CDR3 bases: TGTGCCACCAGCAGTACCGTAGCGGGGGGGTCCTACAATGAGCAGTTCTTC. Protein sequence: CATSSTVAGGSYNEQFF.

V and J are TRBV15 and TRBJ2-5; D not certain. The tail of the sequence fits TRBJ2-7 better, so the J call may be wrong. The germline V gene encodes CDR1 LNHNV and CDR2 YYDKDF (reference sequence). The CDR3 has 13 amino acids. The CDR3: CATSRDRGYEQYF. The CDR3, as DNA: TGTGCCACCAGCAGAGATCGAGGCTACGAGCAGTACTTC.

V is TRBV6-5 and J is TRBJ1-2; D not certain. The V end lost 2 bases, the J end lost 6 bases, and 10 bases lay between the germline ends. CDR3 size: 13 residues. Germline V gene lookup returns CDR1 MNHEY and CDR2 SVGAGI. CDR3 DNA: TGTGCCAGCAGTTACGGACTGTGGGATGGCTACACCTTC. Translating it yields CASSYGLWDGYTF.

V usage is TRBV19 and J usage is TRBJ1-1; the D is unclear. The CDR3 covers 15 residues. V was shortened by 1 base and J by 0 bases, with 9 bases between the two germline ends. Germline V gives CDR1 LNHDA, CDR2 SQIVND (reference sequence). CDR3 nucleotides: TGTGCCAGTAGTATAGGAGGGAACATGAACACTGAAGCTTTCTTT. It translates to CASSIGGNMNTEAFF. The variable domain in full, completed from reference TRBV19 and TRBJ1-1, reads DGGITQSPKYLFRKEGQNVTLSCEQNLNHDAMYWYRQDPGQGLRLIYYSQIVNDFQKGDIAEGYSVSREKKESFPLTVTSAQKNPTAFYLCASSIGGNMNTEAFFGQGTRLTVV.

The chain combines TRBV5-1 with TRBJ2-7, with TRBD1 identical over 9 bases. This CDR3 has 15 amino acids. Germline V gene data show CDR1 as SGHRS and CDR2 as YFSETQ. After removal of 0 bases from V and 4 bases from J, the junction contained 5 bases not matched to a gene. CDR3 nucleotide sequence: TGCGCCAGCAGCTTGGCCGGGACAGGGTGGTACGAGCAGTACTTC. Amino acids: CASSLAGTGWYEQYF. The full variable domain, its missing parts supplied by reference TRBV5-1 and TRBJ2-7, is KAGVTQTPRYLIKTRGQQVTLSCSPISGHRSVSWYQQTPGQGLQFLFEYFSETQRNKGNFPGRFSGRQFSNSRSEMNVSTLELGDSALYLCASSLAGTGWYEQYFGPGTRLTVT.

The J gene is TRBJ1-1, the V gene TRBV9, with D possibly being TRBD1 (5 bases). V lost 0 bases and J lost 12, with 18 bases in between. The CDR3 loop spans 14 amino acids. The germline V gene has CDR1 SGDLS and CDR2 YYNGEE. The CDR3 DNA follows: TGTGCCAGCAGCGTAGGGGGTCCTGGGGCCCAAACTTTCTTT. It encodes CASSVGGPGAQTFF. The full variable domain, rest sourced from reference TRBV9 and TRBJ1-1, is DSGVTQTPKHLITATGQRVTLRCSPRSGDLSVYWYQQSLDQGLQFLIQYYNGEERAKGNILERFSAQQFPDLHSELNLSSLELGDSALYFCASSVGGPGAQTFFGQGTRLTVV.

The chain links TRBV2 to TRBJ1-2; no clear D gene. Germline V CDR1 and CDR2: SNHLY, FYNNEI. V was cut by 3 bases and J by 6 bases, with 14 bases left in between. CDR3 length equals 14 residues. As DNA, the CDR3 is TGTGCCAGCAGTGACCGGGGAAGTACGAATGGCTACACCTTC. This sequence encodes CASSDRGSTNGYTF.

The J gene is TRBJ2-7, the V gene TRBV7-2; the match to TRBD1 covers 7 bases. The CDR3 is 14 residues long. J gave up 1 base and V 5 bases, and 5 bases lay outside the gene matches. CDR1 is SGHTA, CDR2 FQGNSA, per germline. CDR3 sequence reads: CASSGGQESYEQYF. CDR3 nucleotide sequence: TGTGCCAGCAGCGGCGGACAGGAGTCCTACGAGCAGTACTTC. The full variable domain, rest sourced from reference TRBV7-2 and TRBJ2-7, is GAGVSQSPSNKVTEKGKDVELRCDPISGHTALYWYRQSLGQGLEFLIYFQGNSAPDKSGLPSDRFSAERTGGSVSTLTIQRTQQEDSAVYLCASSGGQESYEQYFGPGTRLTVT.

Here the CDR3 DNA reads TGTGCCAGCAGCCCTATATTTGATGGGAAAGGAGGTCAGCCCCAGCATTTT. This translates into CASSPIFDGKGGQPQHF. V usage is TRBV7-8 and J usage is TRBJ1-5, with D unclear. Trimming took off 5 bases at V and 6 bases at J, with 23 bases between the two ends. The CDR3 has 17 amino acids. The germline CDR1 and CDR2 sequences are SGHVS and FQNEAQ.

V and J are TRBV6-6 and TRBJ1-1; 9 bases are shared with TRBD1. In germline, CDR1 is MNHNY, CDR2 SVGAGI (reference sequence). The V segment lost 5 bases and the J segment 2 bases; nucleotides outside the gene matches: 9. This CDR3 spans 16 amino acids. CDR3 coding DNA: TGTGCCAGCAGTAGCCCTGACAGGGGGTTCAACACTGAAGCTTTCTTT. Encoded protein: CASSSPDRGFNTEAFF.

The chain carries TRBV9 and TRBJ1-5; TRBD1 matches 7 bases. This CDR3 has 14 residues. Germline V gene sequence: CDR1 SGDLS, CDR2 YYNGEE. With 4 bases clipped from V and 4 bases from J, the junction kept 5 bases outside the gene matches. This CDR3 reads CASSPGQLNQPQHF. The DNA of the CDR3 is TGTGCCAGCAGCCCGGGACAGCTAAATCAGCCCCAGCATTTT. Filled out from reference TRBV9 and TRBJ1-5, the complete variable domain reads DSGVTQTPKHLITATGQRVTLRCSPRSGDLSVYWYQQSLDQGLQFLIQYYNGEERAKGNILERFSAQQFPDLHSELNLSSLELGDSALYFCASSPGQLNQPQHFGDGTRLSIL.